This is a list of T cell receptor beta chains from one sample in a study of blood T cells in healthy people across ages. Via MiXCR, TCRdb re-called the 5' RACE reads, giving one row per CDR3 protein. In the table there are 800,000 to 1,000,000 distinct CDR3 sequences, under 50% of which are singletons. Sample: blood. The receptors shown here come from a man aged 30-40 years in good health. Each CDR3 is given with its conserved first and last residue. The D gene is left open where the match is weak. Size is stated for part of the rows, as once, few or many counts, or as a class when the clone is expanded.

d_call,v_call,clone_size,j_call,cdr3_length,cdr3_nt,cdr3_aa
-,TRBV7-2,-,TRBJ1-4,16,TGTGCCAGCAGCGTCCGGATGGGGGTAGCTAATGAAAAACTGTTTTTT,CASSVRMGVANEKLFF
TRBD2,TRBV7-8,-,TRBJ2-7,15,TGTGCCAGCAGGCCCCGACTAGCGGAGTACTACGAGCAGTACTTC,CASRPRLAEYYEQYF
-,TRBV9,-,TRBJ2-7,15,TGTGCCAGCAGCGTCCCGCCGGACACCTACAATGAGCAGTACTTC,CASSVPPDTYNEQYF
-,TRBV20-1,-,TRBJ1-6,17,TGCAGTGCTAGAGATGACGGCAGGGGAACCTATAATTCACCCCTCCACTTT,CSARDDGRGTYNSPLHF
TRBD2,TRBV2,-,TRBJ2-7,15,TGTGCCAGCAGTGAAAGGGCTAGCGGGATCTACGAGCAGTACTTC,CASSERASGIYEQYF
-,TRBV7-9,few,TRBJ1-2,16,TGTGCCAGCAGCGCCAGAAACAGGGACCATAACTATGGCTACACCTTC,CASSARNRDHNYGYTF
-,TRBV4-3,-,TRBJ2-1,13,TGCGCCAGCAGCCAGGAAGCCTACAATGAGCAGTTCTTC,CASSQEAYNEQFF
TRBD1,TRBV5-1,-,TRBJ1-2,14,TGCGCCAGCAGCATTGACAGGGGTAACTATGGCTACACCTTC,CASSIDRGNYGYTF
-,TRBV9,-,TRBJ1-2,14,TGTGCCAGCAGCACTACAACAGAGATCTATGGCTACACCTTC,CASSTTTEIYGYTF
-,TRBV4-1,-,TRBJ1-2,12,TGCGCCAGCAGCCAATCGGGGGTCGGCTACACCTTC,CASSQSGVGYTF
-,TRBV5-1,-,TRBJ1-1,18,TGCGCCAGCAGCTTGCCACCGGGACATATGAACAGGTTGACTGAAGCTTTCTTT,CASSLPPGHMNRLTEAFF
-,TRBV4-1,-,TRBJ2-7,16,TGCGCCAGCAGCCAAGTATCGGGGGCCGGTTCCTACGAGCAGTACTTC,CASSQVSGAGSYEQYF
-,TRBV30,-,TRBJ2-2,14,TGTGCCTGCAGTAGGGACTGGAACACCGGGGAGCTGTTTTTT,CACSRDWNTGELFF
TRBD1,TRBV5-1,-,TRBJ2-1,15,TGCGCCAGCAGCTTGGACGGGACAGGGATTGAGGATCAGTTCTTC,CASSLDGTGIEDQFF
-,TRBV10-3,many,TRBJ1-5,19,TGTGCCATCAGTGCCGCCGGGGGATTACAGGGAACTAGCAATCAGCCCCAGCATTTT,CAISAAGGLQGTSNQPQHF
TRBD1,TRBV4-1,few,TRBJ2-1,15,TGCGCCAGCAGCCAGACCGGGACAGGGTCCGATGAGCAGTTCTTC,CASSQTGTGSDEQFF
-,TRBV5-1,-,TRBJ2-1,11,TGCGCCACCAGAACTGAGGGTGAGCAGTTCTTC,CATRTEGEQFF
TRBD2,TRBV4-2,few,TRBJ2-7,15,TGTGCCAGCAGCCAGATAGCGGGGGGGAGCTACGAGCAGTACTTC,CASSQIAGGSYEQYF
-,TRBV6-5,-,TRBJ1-1,14,TGTGCCAGCAGTTCAAGCAGCAGGAACACTGAAGCTTTCTTT,CASSSSSRNTEAFF
TRBD2,TRBV6-1,-,TRBJ2-1,19,TGTGCCAGCAGTGAAGATGGACTAGCGGCTATAGGTTCCTACAATGAGCAGTTCTTC,CASSEDGLAAIGSYNEQFF
-,TRBV29-1,few,TRBJ1-2,12,TGCAGCGTTGAAGGCCTGATAGATGGCTACACCTTC,CSVEGLIDGYTF
TRBD1,TRBV12-3/TRBV12-4,-,TRBJ1-2,14,TGTGCCAGCACCCTAGGACAGGGGATAGTCGGCTACACCTTC,CASTLGQGIVGYTF
TRBD1,TRBV4-1,-,TRBJ2-7,16,TGCGCCAGCAGCCATTTCCCGGGACAGGGGCCCTACGAGCAGTACTTC,CASSHFPGQGPYEQYF
-,TRBV4-3,-,TRBJ1-2,14,TGCGCCAGCAGCCTACAGGGTGGTGACTATGGCCACACCTTC,CASSLQGGDYGHTF
TRBD1,TRBV6-1,-,TRBJ1-1,17,TGTGCCAGCAGGCCGGACAGGGCGCCCCATGGGAACACTGAAGCTTTCTTT,CASRPDRAPHGNTEAFF
-,TRBV20-1,-,TRBJ1-6,16,TGCAGTGCTCCAAACCCGACAGGACGGGATGGTTCACCCCTCCACTTT,CSAPNPTGRDGSPLHF
TRBD1,TRBV7-9,-,TRBJ2-7,15,TGTGCCAGCAGCGGGGGAGACAGGGGATTCCACGAGCAGTACTTC,CASSGGDRGFHEQYF
TRBD2,TRBV12-3/TRBV12-4,-,TRBJ2-1,14,TGTGCCAGCAGGGGGACTAGTTTTGTCAATGAGCAGTTCTTC,CASRGTSFVNEQFF
-,TRBV5-6,few,TRBJ2-2,16,TGTGCCAGCACCAACGGCGGATTCCTGAACACCGGGGAGCTGTTTTTT,CASTNGGFLNTGELFF
-,TRBV20-1,-,TRBJ2-1,13,TGCAGTGCTAGTGGGGTGGTACGGAGTGAGCAGTTCTTC,CSASGVVRSEQFF
-,TRBV20-1,-,TRBJ1-5,15,TGCAGTGCTACCAAGTGGGGGGATTTCGTTCAGCCCCAGCATTTT,CSATKWGDFVQPQHF
TRBD2,TRBV3-1,few,TRBJ2-1,19,TGTGCCAGCAGCCATCTCTGGACTAGCGGACCGAAGATTTCTAATGAGCAGTTCTTC,CASSHLWTSGPKISNEQFF
TRBD1,TRBV5-1,-,TRBJ1-1,15,TGCGCCAGCAGGCTGACAGGGCCTATGAACACTGAAGCTTTCTTT,CASRLTGPMNTEAFF
TRBD1,TRBV11-2,-,TRBJ2-1,16,TGTGCCAGCAGCTTAGCTCTGGGACAGGGCTACAATGAGCAGTTCTTC,CASSLALGQGYNEQFF
-,TRBV27,-,TRBJ1-6,20,TGTGCCAGCAGTTTATCAAGTTGGAGGGGGTCTAGCTCCTATAATTCACCCCTCCACTTT,CASSLSSWRGSSSYNSPLHF
TRBD1,TRBV7-9,-,TRBJ1-1,15,TGTGCCAGCAGCATGGGGGACAGGGGAAGAACTGAAGCTTTCTTT,CASSMGDRGRTEAFF
-,TRBV3-1,-,TRBJ2-7,15,TGTGCCGGCAGCCAAGATCCGGGCAAAAGCTACGAGCAGTACTTC,CAGSQDPGKSYEQYF
-,TRBV6-2/TRBV6-3,-,TRBJ1-1,14,TGTGCCAGCAGTTACTCGAGGATGAACACTGAAGCTTTCTTT,CASSYSRMNTEAFF